The 17 T cell receptor beta chains below come from one sample, sequenced in a study of cytomegalovirus exposure and HLA in healthy donors (TCRdb year 2017). To prepare the library, the immunoSEQ multiplex PCR assay was applied. The multiplex PCR relied on a mix of 60 forward primers for TCR Vbeta segments and 13 reverse primers for TCR Jbeta segments. What TCRdb holds here is the immuneACCESS table cut down to in-frame rearrangements. Part of the clones is not present; checked against another copy, under half of the missing clones reflect an unresolved V gene, and the others are unexplained. Recorded for this sample are approximately 89,000 clones; under 80% of them occurred a single time. The ten largest clones represent around a tenth of the sample. Source material: PBMCs. The receptors come from a man aged 30 to 39 in good health and CMV-seropositive.

Regarding this clone: The same CDR3 arises from other DNA sequences in this sample as well. V is TRBV2 and J is TRBJ2-5; 13 nucleotides line up with TRBD2. The CDR3 length is 15 residues. V gave up 4 bases and J gave up 3 bases; unmatched junction bases: 2. Per germline, CDR1 SNHLY and CDR2 FYNNEI. CDR3 residues: CASSGGLAGEETQYF. The CDR3 DNA sequence: TGTGCCAGCAGTGGTGGACTAGCGGGGGAAGAGACCCAGTACTTC.

This sequence joins TRBV7-6 and TRBJ2-7, with a weak D call TRBD2 (5 bases). CDR1 and CDR2 (germline): SGHVS, FNYEAQ. The CDR3 consists of 15 residues. V dropped 5 bases and J dropped 0 bases, with 14 bases sitting between them. The CDR3 sequence is CASSPSPDNSYEQYF. CDR3 in DNA: TGTGCCAGCAGCCCTAGCCCCGACAACTCCTACGAGCAGTACTTC.

The chain links TRBV7-9 to TRBJ1-1; 7 positions match TRBD1. The CDR3 sequence is 16 residues long. V lost 5 bases to trimming and J lost 5 bases; unmatched junction nucleotides: 14. The germline V gene encodes CDR1 SEHNR and CDR2 FQNEAQ (reference sequence). The CDR3 loop is CASSRQGHRDQTEAFF. Written as DNA, the CDR3 is TGTGCCAGCAGCCGACAGGGCCACCGCGACCAAACTGAAGCTTTCTTT.

Regarding this clone: Other DNA sequences in the same sample also yield this CDR3. The chain has TRBV29-1 and TRBJ2-5; weak D call: TRBD1 (5 bases). The CDR3 extends over 14 amino acids. V was pared by 6 bases and J by 1 base, with 15 bases between. The V gene's germline CDR1 is SQVTM and CDR2 ANQGSEA. The CDR3 loop is CSVPLQGPQETQYF. The DNA of the CDR3 is TGCAGCGTCCCCCTTCAGGGTCCCCAAGAGACCCAGTACTTC.

The CDR3 bases are TGTGCCAGTAACCCCGGGACATACATTAACTATGGCTACACCTTC. It is translated as CASNPGTYINYGYTF. J is TRBJ1-2 and V is TRBV19; D may be TRBD1 (6 bases). V lost 7 bases and J lost 1, with 16 bases in between. Germline V gene lookup returns CDR1 LNHDA and CDR2 SQIVND (reference sequence). The CDR3 length is 15 residues.

This rearrangement joins TRBV30 to TRBJ2-7, with D possibly matching TRBD1 (7 bases). Germline lookup yields CDR1 GTSNPN and CDR2 SVGIG (reference sequence). The CDR3 extends over 15 amino acids. Trimming left V 5 bases short and J 0 bases short, with 17 bases between. This CDR3 reads CAWAVEGAASYEQYF. The CDR3 DNA sequence: TGTGCCTGGGCCGTGGAGGGGGCGGCCTCCTACGAGCAGTACTTC.

V and J are TRBV7-6 and TRBJ2-3; the match to TRBD2 covers 7 bases. The CDR3 has 15 amino acids. The V gene's germline CDR1 is SGHVS and CDR2 FNYEAQ. The ends lost 5 bases at V and 0 bases at J; junction bases unmatched: 5. The CDR3: CASSNLAASTDTQYF. In DNA, the CDR3 is TGTGCCAGCAGCAATCTAGCGGCAAGCACAGATACGCAGTATTTT.

The count of this clone is one. The chain combines TRBV27 with TRBJ1-5; 10 bases match TRBD1. The length of the CDR3 is 18 residues. After removal of 6 bases from V and 3 bases from J, the junction contained 14 bases not matched to a gene. Germline assignment: CDR1 MNHEY and CDR2 SMNVEV (reference sequence). CDR3 sequence reads: CASRDIGTGAAPNQPQHF. Here the CDR3 DNA reads TGTGCCAGCAGAGACATCGGGACAGGGGCCGCCCCCAATCAGCCCCAGCATTTT.

The J gene is TRBJ1-1, the V gene TRBV7-9, with 7 bases fitting TRBD1. The V gene end was trimmed by 5 bases and the J gene end by 4 bases; junction bases not matched to a gene: 4. The CDR3 spans 13 residues. Germline V gives CDR1 SEHNR, CDR2 FQNEAQ (reference sequence). The CDR3 protein is CASSNQGGTEAFF. The CDR3 DNA is TGTGCCAGCAGCAACCAGGGGGGCACTGAAGCTTTCTTT.

On this clone itself: A read error may produce the germline difference seen at one junction end. The rearrangement joins TRBV7-9 to TRBJ2-3; D possibly corresponds to TRBD1 (6 bases). CDR3 size: 16 residues. CDR1 and CDR2 (germline): SEHNR, FQNEAQ (reference sequence). CDR3 residues: CSSSSTGLLGTDTQYF. As DNA, the CDR3 is TGTTCCAGCAGCTCAACAGGGCTCCTGGGGACAGATACGCAGTATTTT. The full variable domain, completed using reference TRBV7-9 and TRBJ2-3, is DTGVSQNPRHKITKRGQNVTFRCDPISEHNRLYWYRQTLGQGPEFLTYFQNEAQLEKSRLLSDRFSAERPKGSFSTLEIQRTEQGDSAMYLCSSSSTGLLGTDTQYFGPGTRLTVL.

The chain is built from TRBV7-2 and TRBJ2-1; TRBD1 agrees at 7 bases. V shed 5 bases, J shed 5 bases, and the junction held 6 bases outside the gene matches. The CDR3 length is 14 residues. In germline, CDR1 is SGHTA, CDR2 FQGNSA. The CDR3 coding sequence is TGTGCCAGCAGCGACCGGGACAGAGACAATGAGCAGTTCTTC. Translating gives CASSDRDRDNEQFF.

This clone was seen only a few times. The chain joins TRBV6-4 to TRBJ2-1; TRBD2 matches 9 bases. The germline V gene has CDR1 MRHNA and CDR2 SNTAGT. The CDR3 loop spans 15 amino acids. Trimming removed 0 bases from V and 6 bases from J; junction bases left unmatched: 3. CDR3 DNA sequence: TGTGCCAGCAGTGACTCGCGGGGGGGCCCCAATGAGCAGTTCTTC. Translation: CASSDSRGGPNEQFF.

Note on this clone: The junction differs from germline at one of its ends, possibly a read error. The chain has TRBV7-9 and TRBJ2-3; no clear D. The length of the CDR3 is 14 residues. Germline CDR1 is SEHNR and CDR2 is FQNEAQ (reference sequence). The CDR3 DNA reads as TGTTCCAGCAGCTTTAGTATCGCCGCAGATACGCAGTATTTT. Its translation is CSSSFSIAADTQYF.

This rearrangement joins TRBV10-3 to TRBJ2-7, with 13 bases lining up with TRBD2. This CDR3 region has 15 residues. Germline loops: CDR1 ENHRY, CDR2 SYGVKD. The J segment lost 3 bases and the V segment lost 6 bases, leaving 5 bases of the junction unmatched. Here the CDR3 reads CAIRPTSGGIYEQYF. In DNA, the CDR3 is TGTGCCATCAGGCCGACTAGCGGGGGGATCTACGAGCAGTACTTC.

The chain combines TRBV2 with TRBJ2-2; 10 nucleotides line up with TRBD2. CDR1 and CDR2 from the germline V gene are SNHLY and FYNNEI. The CDR3 is 16 residues long. V was pared by 7 bases and J by 0 bases, with 5 bases of the junction left unmatched. CDR3 coding DNA: TGTGCCAGCAAATCTAGCGGGGGCCCGAACACCGGGGAGCTGTTTTTT. It is translated as CASKSSGGPNTGELFF.

The V gene is TRBV9, the J gene TRBJ2-1; D is uncertain. The germline gives CDR1 SGDLS, CDR2 YYNGEE. Between the trimmed V and J ends, which lost 4 bases and 8 bases, there was a span of 22 bases. This CDR3 comprises 16 residues. CDR3 in DNA: TGTGCCAGCAGCCCCACTCTCTACTCTTCTCCGGATGAGCAGTTCTTC. Its translation is CASSPTLYSSPDEQFF.

V and J are TRBV2 and TRBJ2-1; D gene unclear. The CDR3 loop spans 16 amino acids. Deletions cut 2 bases from V and 0 bases from J, with 11 bases between. The germline gives CDR1 SNHLY, CDR2 FYNNEI. The CDR3 nucleotides read TGTGCCAGCAGTGAACAGGAACATCTCTCCTACAATGAGCAGTTCTTC. Protein product: CASSEQEHLSYNEQFF.